The next 6 T cell receptor beta chains were all read from a single sample in a study of CD8 T cells in ankylosing spondylitis. MiXCR, run by TCRdb on the 5' RACE reads, gives a single entry per CDR3 protein. The sample lists roughly 230,000 distinct CDR3 sequences; about 10% were seen once. Material: blood, either unsorted or a sorted T cell fraction (not recorded which). Source of these receptors: a male donor with ankylosing spondylitis or in good health (not recorded which).

The chain links TRBV4-1 to TRBJ2-7; a weak D match, TRBD2 (6 bases). Germline V CDR1 and CDR2: MGHRA, YSYEKL. The CDR3 sequence is 14 residues long. The V and J ends lost 4 bases and 7 bases respectively, with 17 bases between them. The CDR3 DNA is TGCGCCAGCAGCCGGTACTCGGGACTGTCGGAGCAGTACTTC. It yields the protein CASSRYSGLSEQYF.

This clonotype occurred a few times. The junction and the germline gene differ at one end; a read error may be behind it. The chain joins TRBV4-1 to TRBJ1-5; 8 bases fit TRBD1. From germline, CDR1 is MGHRA and CDR2 YSYEKL. The CDR3 covers 19 residues. The CDR3 is CASSEDLDRVLGSNQPQHF. CDR3 sequence (DNA): TGCGCCAGCAGCGAAGACTTGGACAGGGTATTGGGTAGCAATCAGCCCCAGCATTTT.

This clonotype came up many times. The chain couples TRBV7-9 to TRBJ1-6; no reliable D call. The germline CDR1 and CDR2 sequences are SEHNR and FQNEAQ (reference sequence). V was pared by 2 bases and J by 5 bases, with 10 bases between. The CDR3 loop spans 15 amino acids. The CDR3 DNA is TGTGCCAGCAGCTTATCTGGCCAGAATAATTCACCCCTCCACTTT. Its protein product is CASSLSGQNNSPLHF. The variable domain in full, with the rest retrieved from reference TRBV7-9 and TRBJ1-6, is DTGVSQNPRHKITKRGQNVTFRCDPISEHNRLYWYRQTLGQGPEFLTYFQNEAQLEKSRLLSDRFSAERPKGSFSTLEIQRTEQGDSAMYLCASSLSGQNNSPLHFGNGTRLTVT.

This clonotype was picked up many times. The J gene is TRBJ1-1, the V gene TRBV9, with D possibly being TRBD1 (5 bases). Per the germline V gene, CDR1 is SGDLS and CDR2 is YYNGEE. V lost 2 bases and J 12 bases, leaving 17 bases between the germline ends. This CDR3 has 13 residues. The DNA of the CDR3 is TGTGCCAGCAGCGTTAGTTCGGGACGCAGCCCTTTCTTT. Translation: CASSVSSGRSPFF.

This clonotype was observed many times. The V and J genes are TRBV14 and TRBJ2-3; perhaps D is TRBD1 or TRBD2 (6 bases each). This CDR3 comprises 14 residues. The V and J ends lost 4 bases and 5 bases respectively, with 13 bases between them. CDR1 and CDR2 from the germline V gene are SGHDN and FVKESK. CDR3 nucleotide sequence: TGTGCCAGCAGCCGCACCAAGGGGGGAGATACGCAGTATTTT. Translating it yields CASSRTKGGDTQYF.

This clonotype was seen at least ten times. The chain carries TRBV6-4 and TRBJ2-3, with 9 bases fitting TRBD2. This CDR3 contains 16 residues. Germline values: CDR1 MRHNA, CDR2 SNTAGT. Trimming at V came to 0 bases and at J to 1 base, leaving 2 bases not matched to a gene. The CDR3 bases are TGTGCCAGCAGTGACTCAGCGGGAGGTGGCACAGATACGCAGTATTTT. Its protein product is CASSDSAGGGTDTQYF.